This TCR beta chain was identified during a study of brain T cells in children with intractable seizures. This sample's time point: blood from clinic visit 5 months post-surgery; TSC patient then seizure free. Surgery cases with the highest brain T cell transcript signatures were chosen for sequencing. This CDR3 has 14 amino acids. With 5 bases removed from V and 1 base from J, the gap between germline ends came to 10 bases. In germline, CDR1 is SGHTA, CDR2 FQGTGA. As regards this clone: Its antigen is not identified.

Assay used: immunoSEQ multiplex PCR; TCRdb lists only in-frame clones, some missing. The data show hundreds of thousands of clones, with over 90% seen just once and 5% to 7% held by the top ten. Study-level points and caveats: Pre-surgery blood may have been undersampled, hiding some clones. Only CDR3 sequence similarity suggested viral specificity, without known HCMV serostatus.

This receptor was identified in a boy in the first two years of life with tuberous sclerosis and intractable seizures. Sequencing used peripheral blood, obtained 4 to 6 months after surgery. This chain links TRBV7-3 with TRBJ2-3; D call uncertain. The CDR3 spells CASSPNRGTDTQYF. CDR3 nucleotide sequence: TGTGCCAGCAGCCCAAATCGTGGCACAGATACGCAGTATTTT.